This T cell receptor beta chain appears in the sequencing data of a study of blood T cell repertoires in COVID-19. Overall study: Acute-phase and convalescent COVID-19 samples originated in the United States, Italy and Spain. T cells, B-cell-depleted T cells, or PBMCs provided the cDNA or gDNA that served as material.

In the original analysis: It was from reference gene primer amplification that nucleated cell counts were estimated. The repertoire was sequenced with immunoSEQ multiplex PCR; TCRdb's copy has only in-frame clones and lacks some. V and J calls and clone size follow that table, whereas D and trimming were derived from the DNA. The sample lists tens of thousands of clones; approximately 79% were seen once. CDR3 length: 13 amino acids. The ends were cut back, 5 bases at V and 8 bases at J, with 13 bases in the middle. The germline V gene encodes CDR1 LNHDA and CDR2 SQIVND (reference sequence). The receptor was derived from a man between 60 and 70 years old with active or convalescent COVID-19. This chain links TRBV19 with TRBJ1-3, with D hard to call. The sample taken for sequencing was peripheral blood. The CDR3 region has the DNA TGTGCCAGTAGTGTAGCGCCTCGAGACACCATATATTTT. Translation: CASSVAPRDTIYF.